This T cell receptor (beta chain) was identified in a study of blood T cell repertoires in COVID-19. Study-level background: Sources were T cells, B-cell-depleted T cells, or PBMCs; the material itself was cDNA or gDNA.

V lost 6 bases to trimming and J lost 8 bases, with 20 bases between them. Germline lookup yields CDR1 SGHTS and CDR2 YDEGEE. CDR3 length equals 15 residues. In the original workflow: Reference gene primers were amplified, and this amplification served to estimate nucleated cell counts. Some clones are missing from TCRdb's copy, which holds only in-frame ones; the method was immunoSEQ multiplex PCR. V and J calls and clone size come straight from that table; D and trimming were deduced from the DNA. The table shows some 140,000 clones, with approximately 87% occurring only once. The sequenced sample was peripheral blood. The chain uses TRBV5-8 and TRBJ1-4; possibly TRBD1 for D (6 bases). The sequence was collected from a man in his forties or fifties with active COVID-19. The CDR3 is CASTMGARSVEKLFF. CDR3 coding DNA: TGTGCCAGCACAATGGGGGCCCGGAGCGTCGAAAAACTGTTTTTT.